The clone carrying this T cell receptor beta chain was counted many times. Antigen specificity is unknown. The sample is drawn from a study of T cells in Graves' hyperthyroidism and ophthalmopathy. Researchers amplified the TCR beta CDR3 regions from RNA transcripts. When the TCR CDR3 underwent first-round RT-PCR, the HTBI primer set was used. One entry per CDR3 protein, called by TCRdb with MiXCR from the multiplex PCR reads. The sample lists around 450,000 distinct CDR3 sequences, 15% to 18% occurring once. The CDR3 covers 13 residues. Trimming cost V 6 bases and J 5 bases, with 13 bases left between them. Germline V gene sequence: CDR1 SGHAT, CDR2 FQNNGV. Findings and caveats of the study: Before onset, by a median of around 6.4 months, the model predicted ophthalmopathy.

Fresh peripheral blood, 9.5 to 10 ml of it, supplied the PBMCs. The chain links TRBV11-2 to TRBJ2-5, with D uncertain. The receptor's source is a young woman with Graves' hyperthyroidism. Sequenced input: blood. The CDR3 DNA reads TGTGCCAGCAGTCAAGATATTCAGGAGACCCAGTACTTC. Its protein is CASSQDIQETQYF.